This is a list of T cell receptor beta chains from one sample in a study of shared clonotypes between healthy human individuals. The method was immunoSEQ multiplex PCR; TCRdb's version includes in-frame clones alone and lacks a portion of them. The sample records a few million clones, just over 90% being singletons. The sequenced sample was naive CD4+ T cells sorted from blood. The source of these receptors is a man younger than 30 in good health. Both conserved end residues are part of each CDR3. The order of the fields is V gene, J gene, D gene, clone size, CDR3 DNA, CDR3 protein. D genes are given only for firm matches. A row's size may be missing; if present it is once, few, many or a size class.

TRBV6-5	TRBJ2-7	.	.	TGTGCCAGCAGTTACTTCGGGGGCCAGAACTACGAGCAGTACTTC	CASSYFGGQNYEQYF
TRBV10-3	TRBJ2-7	.	.	TGTGCCATCAGTGAGAGCGTAGGAGGGTACGAGCAGTACTTC	CAISESVGGYEQYF
TRBV30	TRBJ2-5	.	.	TGTGCCTGGAGTGGGCCTTCAGCAGAAGAGACCCAGTACTTC	CAWSGPSAEETQYF
TRBV27	TRBJ1-4	TRBD1	once	TGTGCCAGCAGTCTCTCCGGGACAGTCAAAGAAAAACTGTTTTTT	CASSLSGTVKEKLFF
TRBV6-5	TRBJ2-7	.	.	TGTGCCAGCTCCCGGGGGCCCTCCTACGAGCAGTACTTC	CASSRGPSYEQYF
TRBV6-5	TRBJ2-6	.	.	TGTGCCAGCAGGTTACCTGGGGCCAACGTCCTGACTTTC	CASRLPGANVLTF
TRBV7-9	TRBJ1-2	.	.	TGTGCCAGCAAGATGGACAGCATGGCCCATGGCTACACCTTC	CASKMDSMAHGYTF
TRBV30	TRBJ2-3	TRBD2	.	TGTGCCTGGATGTCTAGCGGAATATCAGATACGCAGTATTTT	CAWMSSGISDTQYF
TRBV5-1	TRBJ2-1	.	.	TGCGCCAGCAGCTTGGCTGAGACAGGCAATGAGCAGTTCTTC	CASSLAETGNEQFF
TRBV5-4	TRBJ2-1	TRBD2	.	TGTGCCAGCATCCTACCTAGCGGAATGTCAGATGAGCAGTTCTTC	CASILPSGMSDEQFF
TRBV5-4	TRBJ2-2	TRBD1	.	TGTGCCAGCAGCTTGACCGGACAGGGCGCCGGGGAGCTGTTTTTT	CASSLTGQGAGELFF
TRBV6-1	TRBJ1-2	TRBD1	.	TGTGCCAGCAGTGAAGGGACAGGGACTAACTATGGCTACACCTTC	CASSEGTGTNYGYTF
TRBV7-2	TRBJ2-1	.	once	TGTGCCACCCTCCCAGGTCGGGGCTGGGGGAATGAGCAGTTCTTC	CATLPGRGWGNEQFF
TRBV5-4	TRBJ2-5	TRBD2	once	TGTGCCAGCAGCCCGCGGACTAGCGGAGGCCAAGAGACCCAGTACTTC	CASSPRTSGGQETQYF
TRBV7-7	TRBJ2-5	.	.	TGTGCTAGCAGCTTAGATTGGGGAGAGACCCAGTACTTC	CASSLDWGETQYF
TRBV7-9	TRBJ1-2	.	.	TGTGCCAGCAGCGGCGGGCGCTATGGCTACACCTTC	CASSGGRYGYTF
TRBV18	TRBJ2-5	.	.	TGTGCCAGCTCACCCCCGGGTAGCGGCAAAGAGACCCAGTACTTC	CASSPPGSGKETQYF
TRBV7-2	TRBJ2-7	TRBD2	.	TGTGCCAGCAGCTTAGGCGGCGGGAGAGGGGAGCAGTACTTC	CASSLGGGRGEQYF